This T cell receptor (beta chain) was obtained from a study of response to subunit inactivated influenza vaccine. TCRdb re-called the RT-PCR reads through MiXCR, storing one row per CDR3 protein. This table holds more than 700,000 distinct CDR3 sequences, roughly 20% found once. CDR1 and CDR2 from the germline V gene are MNHEY and SMNVEV (reference sequence). V was cut by 4 bases and J by 6 bases, with 13 bases left in between. The CDR3 is 14 residues long. This clonotype was picked up a small number of times. The TCR was taken from a man in his fifties or sixties who received an inactivated influenza vaccine. Source: PBMCs from blood, taken about 5 days after vaccination. The chain couples TRBV27 to TRBJ2-1; a weak D match, TRBD1 (5 bases). The CDR3 is CASSSPGIPNEQFF. The CDR3, as DNA: TGTGCCAGCAGTTCGCCAGGGATCCCCAATGAGCAGTTCTTC.